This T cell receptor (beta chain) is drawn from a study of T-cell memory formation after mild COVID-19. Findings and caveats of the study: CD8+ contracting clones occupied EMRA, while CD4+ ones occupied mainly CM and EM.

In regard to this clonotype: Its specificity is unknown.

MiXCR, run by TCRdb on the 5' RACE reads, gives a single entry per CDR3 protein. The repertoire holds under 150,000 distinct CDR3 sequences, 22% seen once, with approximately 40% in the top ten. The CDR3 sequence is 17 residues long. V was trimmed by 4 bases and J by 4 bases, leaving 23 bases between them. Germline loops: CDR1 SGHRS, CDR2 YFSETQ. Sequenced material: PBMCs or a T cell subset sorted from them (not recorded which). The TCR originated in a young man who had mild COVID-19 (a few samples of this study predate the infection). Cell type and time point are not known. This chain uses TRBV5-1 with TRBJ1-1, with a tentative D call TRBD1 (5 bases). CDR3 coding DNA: TGCGCCAGCAGCGATCTCCCTTCGAGACAGAGTGGCACTGAAGCTTTCTTT. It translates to CASSDLPSRQSGTEAFF.